This section outlines one TCR beta chain sequence together with its context. These data originate in a study of blood T cell repertoires in COVID-19. Study summary: Acute-phase and convalescent COVID-19 samples originated in the United States, Italy and Spain. T cells, B-cell-depleted T cells, or PBMCs supplied cDNA or gDNA.

Per the study methods: For nucleated cells, counts were estimated from reference gene primer amplification. Profiled with immunoSEQ multiplex PCR; TCRdb holds only in-frame clones, not every one. V and J calls and clone size are copied from that table; D and trimming were computed from the DNA. The data contain 90,000 to 100,000 clones, around 84% of them singletons. The CDR3 contains 14 residues. CDR1 is LNHNV and CDR2 is YYDKDF in the germline V gene (reference sequence). Trimming stripped 1 base from V and 4 bases from J, with 8 bases between. The material sequenced was peripheral blood. The clonotype was recovered from a man in his sixties or seventies with active or convalescent COVID-19. The chain links TRBV15 to TRBJ1-5; D is ambiguous. The CDR3 protein is CATSRGTENQPQHF. The DNA of the CDR3 is TGTGCCACCAGCAGAGGTACAGAAAATCAGCCCCAGCATTTT.